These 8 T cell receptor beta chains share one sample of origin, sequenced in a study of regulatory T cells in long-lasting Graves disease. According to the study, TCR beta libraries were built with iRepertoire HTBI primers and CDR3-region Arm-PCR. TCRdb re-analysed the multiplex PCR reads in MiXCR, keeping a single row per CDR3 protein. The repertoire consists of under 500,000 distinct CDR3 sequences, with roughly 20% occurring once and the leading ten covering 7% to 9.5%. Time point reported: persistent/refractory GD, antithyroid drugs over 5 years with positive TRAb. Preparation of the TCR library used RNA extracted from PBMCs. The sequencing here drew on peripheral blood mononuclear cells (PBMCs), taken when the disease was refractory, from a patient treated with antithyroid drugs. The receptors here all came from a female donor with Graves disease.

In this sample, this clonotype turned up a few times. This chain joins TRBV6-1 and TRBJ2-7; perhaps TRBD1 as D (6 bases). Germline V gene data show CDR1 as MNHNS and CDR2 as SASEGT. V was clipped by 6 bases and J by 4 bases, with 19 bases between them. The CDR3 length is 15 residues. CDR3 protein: CASSPSRGQTYEQYF. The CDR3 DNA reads TGTGCCAGCAGCCCAAGTAGGGGACAAACGTACGAGCAGTACTTC.

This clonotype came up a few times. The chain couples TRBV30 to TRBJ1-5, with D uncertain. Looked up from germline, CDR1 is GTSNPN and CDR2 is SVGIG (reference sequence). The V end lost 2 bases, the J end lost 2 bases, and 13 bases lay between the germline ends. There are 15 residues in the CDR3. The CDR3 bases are TGTGCCTGGAGTCTAAGTGGAGGGCGCAATCAGCCCCAGCATTTT. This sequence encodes CAWSLSGGRNQPQHF.

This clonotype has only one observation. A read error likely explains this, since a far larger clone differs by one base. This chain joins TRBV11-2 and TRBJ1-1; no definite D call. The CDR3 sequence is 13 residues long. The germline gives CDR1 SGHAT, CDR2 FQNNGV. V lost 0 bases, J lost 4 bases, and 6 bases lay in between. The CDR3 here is CASSLDMSTEAFF. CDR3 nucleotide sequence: TGTGCCAGCAGCTTAGACATGAGCACTGAAGCTTTCTTT.

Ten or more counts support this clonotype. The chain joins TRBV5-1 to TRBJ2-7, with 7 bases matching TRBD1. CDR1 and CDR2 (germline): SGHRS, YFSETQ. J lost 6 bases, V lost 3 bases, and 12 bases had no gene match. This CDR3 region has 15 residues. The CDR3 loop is CASSSLPGQSVEQYF. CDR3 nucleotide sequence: TGCGCCAGCAGCTCACTACCGGGACAGTCCGTCGAGCAGTACTTC.

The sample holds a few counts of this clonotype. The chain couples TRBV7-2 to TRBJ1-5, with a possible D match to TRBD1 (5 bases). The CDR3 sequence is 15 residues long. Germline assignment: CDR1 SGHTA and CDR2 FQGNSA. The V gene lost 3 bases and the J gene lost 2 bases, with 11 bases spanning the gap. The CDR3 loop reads CASSFGGGGNQPQHF. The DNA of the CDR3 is TGTGCCAGCAGCTTCGGTGGGGGTGGCAATCAGCCCCAGCATTTT.

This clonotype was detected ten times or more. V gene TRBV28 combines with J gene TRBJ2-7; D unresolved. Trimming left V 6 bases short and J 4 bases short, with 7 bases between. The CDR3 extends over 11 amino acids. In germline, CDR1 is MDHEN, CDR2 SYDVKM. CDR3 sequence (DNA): TGTGCCAGCAGCTTTAAGTACGAGCAGTACTTC. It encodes CASSFKYEQYF.

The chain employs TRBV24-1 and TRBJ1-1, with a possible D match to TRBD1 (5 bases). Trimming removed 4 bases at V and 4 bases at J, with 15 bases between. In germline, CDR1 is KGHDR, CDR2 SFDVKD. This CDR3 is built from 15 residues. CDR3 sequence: CATSDPGLGGTEAFF. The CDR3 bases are TGTGCCACCAGTGACCCGGGACTCGGGGGCACTGAAGCTTTCTTT.

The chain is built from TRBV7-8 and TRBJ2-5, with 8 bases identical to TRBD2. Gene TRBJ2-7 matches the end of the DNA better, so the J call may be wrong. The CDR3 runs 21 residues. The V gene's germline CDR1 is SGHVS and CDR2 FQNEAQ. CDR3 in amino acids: CASSLPPIPRLGSGITYEQYF. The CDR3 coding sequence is TGTGCCAGCAGCTTACCGCCAATCCCTCGCCTCGGTAGCGGGATTACCTACGAGCAGTACTTC.